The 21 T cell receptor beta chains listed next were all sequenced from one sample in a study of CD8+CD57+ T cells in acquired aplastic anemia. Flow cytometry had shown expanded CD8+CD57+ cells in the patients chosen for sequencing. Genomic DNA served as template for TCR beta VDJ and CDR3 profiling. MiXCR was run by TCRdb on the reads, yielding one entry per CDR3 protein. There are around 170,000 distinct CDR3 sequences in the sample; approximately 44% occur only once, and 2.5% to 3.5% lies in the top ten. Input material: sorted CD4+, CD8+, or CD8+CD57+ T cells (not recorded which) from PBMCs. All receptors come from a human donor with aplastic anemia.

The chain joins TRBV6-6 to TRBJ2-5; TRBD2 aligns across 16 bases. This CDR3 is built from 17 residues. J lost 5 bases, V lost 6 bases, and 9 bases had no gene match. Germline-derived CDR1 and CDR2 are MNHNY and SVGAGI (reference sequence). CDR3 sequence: CASRSGTSGGAKETQYF. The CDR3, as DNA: TGTGCCAGCAGATCCGGGACTAGCGGGGGGGCCAAGGAGACCCAGTACTTC.

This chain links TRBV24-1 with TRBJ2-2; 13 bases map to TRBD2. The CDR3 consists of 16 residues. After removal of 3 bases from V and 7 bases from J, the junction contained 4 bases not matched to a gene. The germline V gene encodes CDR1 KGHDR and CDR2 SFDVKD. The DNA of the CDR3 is TGTGCCACCAGTGATGGGACTAGCGGGGTGGGCGGGGAGCTGTTTTTT. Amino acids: CATSDGTSGVGGELFF.

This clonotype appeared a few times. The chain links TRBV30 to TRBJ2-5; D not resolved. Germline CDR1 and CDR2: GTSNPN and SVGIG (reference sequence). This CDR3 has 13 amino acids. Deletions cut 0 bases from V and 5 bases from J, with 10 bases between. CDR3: CAWSVRVVETQYF. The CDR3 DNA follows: TGTGCCTGGAGTGTAAGGGTAGTGGAGACCCAGTACTTC.

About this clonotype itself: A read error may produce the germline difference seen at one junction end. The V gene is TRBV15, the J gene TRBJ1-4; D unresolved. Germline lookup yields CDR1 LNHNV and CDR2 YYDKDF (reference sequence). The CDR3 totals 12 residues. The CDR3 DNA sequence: TGTGCCGCCAGCAGAGGCCAGGAAAAACTGTTTTTT. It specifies CAASRGQEKLFF.

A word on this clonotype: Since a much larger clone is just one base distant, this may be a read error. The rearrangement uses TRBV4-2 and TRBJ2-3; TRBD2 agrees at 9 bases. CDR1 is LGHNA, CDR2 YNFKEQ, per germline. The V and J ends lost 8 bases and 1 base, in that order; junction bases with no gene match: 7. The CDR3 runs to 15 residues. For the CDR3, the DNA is TGTGCCAGCCGCCGGGCTAGCGGGGGCACAGATACGCAGTATTTT. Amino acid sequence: CASRRASGGTDTQYF.

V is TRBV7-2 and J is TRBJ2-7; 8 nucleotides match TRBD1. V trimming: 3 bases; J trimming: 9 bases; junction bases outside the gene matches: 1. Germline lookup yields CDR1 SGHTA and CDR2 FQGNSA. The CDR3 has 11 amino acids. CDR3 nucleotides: TGTGCCAGCAGCTTTGGGACAGGGCAGTACTTC. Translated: CASSFGTGQYF. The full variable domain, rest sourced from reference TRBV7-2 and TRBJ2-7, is GAGVSQSPSNKVTEKGKDVELRCDPISGHTALYWYRQSLGQGLEFLIYFQGNSAPDKSGLPSDRFSAERTGGSVSTLTIQRTQQEDSAVYLCASSFGTGQYFGPGTRLTVT.

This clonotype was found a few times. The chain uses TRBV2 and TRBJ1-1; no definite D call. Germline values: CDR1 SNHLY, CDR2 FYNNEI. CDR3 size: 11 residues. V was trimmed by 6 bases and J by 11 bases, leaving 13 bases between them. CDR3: CASRIPGGAFF. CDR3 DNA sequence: TGTGCCAGCAGGATCCCCGGCGGGGCTTTCTTT.

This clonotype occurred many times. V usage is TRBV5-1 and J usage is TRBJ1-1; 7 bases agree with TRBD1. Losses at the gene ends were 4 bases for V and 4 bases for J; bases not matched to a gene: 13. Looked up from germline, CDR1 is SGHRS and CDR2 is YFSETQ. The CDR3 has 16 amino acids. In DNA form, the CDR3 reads TGCGCCAGCAGCCACGGAGACAGGGATAGCAGCACTGAAGCTTTCTTT. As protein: CASSHGDRDSSTEAFF.

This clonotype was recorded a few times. The chain's CDR3 is CASMPPGRTEAFF. The CDR3 DNA follows: TGTGCCAGCATGCCCCCCGGGCGCACTGAAGCTTTCTTT. V usage is TRBV6-1 and J usage is TRBJ1-1; D not resolved. V was clipped by 7 bases and J by 4 bases, with 13 bases between them. Germline V lookup: CDR1 MNHNS, CDR2 SASEGT. CDR3 length equals 13 residues.

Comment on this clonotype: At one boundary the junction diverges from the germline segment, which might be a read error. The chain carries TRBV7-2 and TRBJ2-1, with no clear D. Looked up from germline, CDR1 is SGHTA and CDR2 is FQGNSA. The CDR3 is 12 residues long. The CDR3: CASSPPSNEQPF. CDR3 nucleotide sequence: TGTGCCAGCAGCCCCCCGTCCAATGAGCAGCCCTTC.

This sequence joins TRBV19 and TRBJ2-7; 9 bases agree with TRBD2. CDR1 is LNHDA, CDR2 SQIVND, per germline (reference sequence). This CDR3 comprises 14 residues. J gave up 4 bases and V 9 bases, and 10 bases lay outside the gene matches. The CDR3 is CASSGGGARYEQYF. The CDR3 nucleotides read TGTGCCAGCAGCGGCGGGGGGGCGAGGTACGAGCAGTACTTC.

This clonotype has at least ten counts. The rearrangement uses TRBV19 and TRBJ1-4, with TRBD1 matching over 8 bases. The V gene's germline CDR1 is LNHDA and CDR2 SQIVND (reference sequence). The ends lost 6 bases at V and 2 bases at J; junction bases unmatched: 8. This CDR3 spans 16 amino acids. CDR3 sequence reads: CASRPSRTGTNEKLFF. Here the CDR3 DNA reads TGTGCCAGTAGACCTAGCCGGACAGGGACTAATGAAAAACTGTTTTTT.

CDR3 coding DNA: TGTGCCAGCAGCATTACAGGGGATGGGAGCTCCTACAATGAGCAGTTCTTC. This sequence encodes CASSITGDGSSYNEQFF. The V call is TRBV11-2, the J call TRBJ2-1; TRBD1 aligns across 7 bases. This CDR3 spans 17 amino acids. Per germline, CDR1 SGHAT and CDR2 FQNNGV. The V segment lost 5 bases and the J segment 0 bases; nucleotides outside the gene matches: 10.

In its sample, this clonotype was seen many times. CDR3 DNA: TGTGCCAGCAGTTCCTCAACTGGGGGCAGAAAGACCCAGTACTTC. It translates to CASSSSTGGRKTQYF. V is TRBV12-3 or TRBV12-4 and J is TRBJ2-5; D might be TRBD1 (6 bases). CDR3 length: 15 amino acids. The germline V and J ends were trimmed by 4 bases and 6 bases, with 18 bases remaining between them.

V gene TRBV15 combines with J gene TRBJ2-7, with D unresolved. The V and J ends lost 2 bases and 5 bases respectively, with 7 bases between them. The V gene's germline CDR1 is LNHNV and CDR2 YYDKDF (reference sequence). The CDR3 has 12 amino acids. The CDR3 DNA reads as TGTGCCACCAGCAGACCGGGCGACGAGCAGTACTTC. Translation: CATSRPGDEQYF.

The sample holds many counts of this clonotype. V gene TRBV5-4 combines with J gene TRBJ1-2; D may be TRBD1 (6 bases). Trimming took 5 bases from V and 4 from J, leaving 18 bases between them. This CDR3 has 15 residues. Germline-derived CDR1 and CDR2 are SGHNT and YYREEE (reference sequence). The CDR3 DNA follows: TGTGCCAGCAGGTTTTCTGATGGACAGTTCTATGGCTACACCTTC. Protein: CASRFSDGQFYGYTF.

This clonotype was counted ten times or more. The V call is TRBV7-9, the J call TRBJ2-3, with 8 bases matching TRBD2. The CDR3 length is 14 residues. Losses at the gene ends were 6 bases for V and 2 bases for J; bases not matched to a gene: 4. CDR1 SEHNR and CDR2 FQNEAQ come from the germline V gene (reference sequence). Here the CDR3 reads CASSTLAVTDTQYF. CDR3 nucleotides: TGTGCCAGCAGTACACTAGCGGTCACAGATACGCAGTATTTT.

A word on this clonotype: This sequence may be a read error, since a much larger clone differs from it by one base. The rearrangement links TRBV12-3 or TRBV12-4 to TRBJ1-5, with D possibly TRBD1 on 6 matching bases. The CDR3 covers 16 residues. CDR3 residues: CAGSFNQGRGNQPQHF. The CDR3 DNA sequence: TGTGCCGGCAGTTTCAACCAGGGGAGGGGCAATCAGCCCCAGCATTTT.

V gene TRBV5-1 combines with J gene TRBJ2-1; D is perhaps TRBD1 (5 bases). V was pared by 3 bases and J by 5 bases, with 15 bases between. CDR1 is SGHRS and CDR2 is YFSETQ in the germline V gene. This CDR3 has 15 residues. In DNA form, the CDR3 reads TGCGCCAGCAGCTCCCCCCGACAGCCCGACAATGAGCAGTTCTTC. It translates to CASSSPRQPDNEQFF.

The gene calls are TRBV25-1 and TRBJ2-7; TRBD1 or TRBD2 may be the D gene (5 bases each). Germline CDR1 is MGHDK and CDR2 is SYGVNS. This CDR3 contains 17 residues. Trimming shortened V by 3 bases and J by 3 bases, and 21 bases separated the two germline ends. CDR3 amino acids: CASSEWDRSHTLYEQYF. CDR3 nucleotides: TGTGCCAGCAGTGAGTGGGACCGATCACATACGCTCTACGAGCAGTACTTC.

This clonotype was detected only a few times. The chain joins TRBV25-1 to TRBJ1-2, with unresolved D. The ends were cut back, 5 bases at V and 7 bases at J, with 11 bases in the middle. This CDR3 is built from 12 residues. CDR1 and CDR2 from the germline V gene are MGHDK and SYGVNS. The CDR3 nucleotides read TGTGCCAGCAGTAGAGGGTTGGGTGGCTACACCTTC. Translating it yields CASSRGLGGYTF.